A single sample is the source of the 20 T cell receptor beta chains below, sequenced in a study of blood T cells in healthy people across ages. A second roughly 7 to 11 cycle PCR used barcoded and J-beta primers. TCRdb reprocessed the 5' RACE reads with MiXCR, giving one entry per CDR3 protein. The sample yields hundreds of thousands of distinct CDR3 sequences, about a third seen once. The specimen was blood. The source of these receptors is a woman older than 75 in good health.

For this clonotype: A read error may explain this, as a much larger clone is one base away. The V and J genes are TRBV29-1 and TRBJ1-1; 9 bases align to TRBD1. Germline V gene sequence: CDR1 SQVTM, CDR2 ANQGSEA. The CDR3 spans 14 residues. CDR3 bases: TGCGGCGTGACAGGGGGGATAATGAACACTGAAGCTTTCTTT. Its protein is CGVTGGIMNTEAFF. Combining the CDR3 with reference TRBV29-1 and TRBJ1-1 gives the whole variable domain SAVISQKPSRDICQRGTSLTIQCQVDSQVTMMFWYRQQPGQSLTLIATANQGSEATYESGFVIDKFPISRPNLTFSTLTVSNMSPEDSSIYLCGVTGGIMNTEAFFGQGTRLTVV.

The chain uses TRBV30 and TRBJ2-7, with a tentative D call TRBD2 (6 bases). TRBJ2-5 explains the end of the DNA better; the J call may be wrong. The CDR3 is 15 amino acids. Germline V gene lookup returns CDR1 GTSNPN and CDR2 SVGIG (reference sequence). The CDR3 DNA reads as TGTGCCTGGGGCAAGGGCAGCGGGTCGATAGAGACCCAGTACTTC. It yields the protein CAWGKGSGSIETQYF.

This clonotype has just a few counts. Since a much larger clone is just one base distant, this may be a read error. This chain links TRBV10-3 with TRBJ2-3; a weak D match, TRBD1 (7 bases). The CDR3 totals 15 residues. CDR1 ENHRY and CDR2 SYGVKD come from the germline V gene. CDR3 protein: CVISDGGGATDTQYF. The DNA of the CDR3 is TGTGTCATCAGTGACGGAGGGGGCGCGACAGATACGCAGTATTTT.

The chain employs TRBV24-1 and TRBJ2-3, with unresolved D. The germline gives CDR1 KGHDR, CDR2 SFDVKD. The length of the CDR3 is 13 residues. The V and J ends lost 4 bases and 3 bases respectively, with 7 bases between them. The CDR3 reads CATSDRSTDTQYF. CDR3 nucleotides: TGTGCCACCAGTGACCGAAGTACAGATACGCAGTATTTT.

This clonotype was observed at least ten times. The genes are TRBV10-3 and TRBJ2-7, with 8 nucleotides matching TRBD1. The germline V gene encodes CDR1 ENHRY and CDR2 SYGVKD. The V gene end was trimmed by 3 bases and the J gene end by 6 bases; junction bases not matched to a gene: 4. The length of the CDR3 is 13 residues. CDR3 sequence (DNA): TGTGCCATCAGTGAAAGGACAGGGTTCGAGCAGTACTTC. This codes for CAISERTGFEQYF.

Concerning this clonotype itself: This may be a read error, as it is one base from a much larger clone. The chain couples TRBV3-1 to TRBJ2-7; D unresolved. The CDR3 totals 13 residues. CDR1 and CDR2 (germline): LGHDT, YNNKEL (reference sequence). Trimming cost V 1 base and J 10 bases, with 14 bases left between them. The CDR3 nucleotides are TGTGCCAGCAGCCAAGGGCGGCAAGAGGCCCAGTACTTC. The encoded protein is CASSQGRQEAQYF.

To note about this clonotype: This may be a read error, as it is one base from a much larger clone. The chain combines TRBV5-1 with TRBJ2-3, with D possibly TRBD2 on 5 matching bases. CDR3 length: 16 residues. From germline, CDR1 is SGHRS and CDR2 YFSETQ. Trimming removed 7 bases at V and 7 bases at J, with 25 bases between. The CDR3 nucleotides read TGCGCCAGCTTTGCCAGAGGGATGGCGGGCAGATATACGCAGTATTTT. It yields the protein CASFARGMAGRYTQYF.

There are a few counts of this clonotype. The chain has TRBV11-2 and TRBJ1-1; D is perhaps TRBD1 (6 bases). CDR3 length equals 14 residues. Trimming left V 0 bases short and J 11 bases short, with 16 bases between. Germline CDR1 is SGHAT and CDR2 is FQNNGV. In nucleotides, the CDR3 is TGTGCCAGCAGCTTAGAAGGGGACGGGGGGCCGGCTTTCTTT. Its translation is CASSLEGDGGPAFF.

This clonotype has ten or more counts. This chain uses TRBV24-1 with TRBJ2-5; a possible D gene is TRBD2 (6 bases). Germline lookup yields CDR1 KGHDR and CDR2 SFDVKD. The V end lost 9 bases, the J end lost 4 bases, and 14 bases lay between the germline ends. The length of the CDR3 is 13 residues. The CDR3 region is CATSGDYVETQYF. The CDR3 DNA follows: TGTGCCACCTCGGGGGATTACGTAGAGACCCAGTACTTC.

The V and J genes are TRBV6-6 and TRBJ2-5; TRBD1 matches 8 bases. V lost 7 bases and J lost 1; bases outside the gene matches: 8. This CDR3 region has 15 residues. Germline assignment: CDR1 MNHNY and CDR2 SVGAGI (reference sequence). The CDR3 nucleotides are TGTGCCAGCATAAAAGGACAGGGAGGCCAAGAGACCCAGTACTTC. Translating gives CASIKGQGGQETQYF.

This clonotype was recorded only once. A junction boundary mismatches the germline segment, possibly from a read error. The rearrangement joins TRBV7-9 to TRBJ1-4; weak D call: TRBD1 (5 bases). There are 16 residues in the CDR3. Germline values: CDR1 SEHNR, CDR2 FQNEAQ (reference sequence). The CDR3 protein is CTSSLGPRRPNEKLFF. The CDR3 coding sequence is TGTACCAGCAGCTTGGGGCCCCGGCGGCCTAATGAAAAACTGTTTTTT.

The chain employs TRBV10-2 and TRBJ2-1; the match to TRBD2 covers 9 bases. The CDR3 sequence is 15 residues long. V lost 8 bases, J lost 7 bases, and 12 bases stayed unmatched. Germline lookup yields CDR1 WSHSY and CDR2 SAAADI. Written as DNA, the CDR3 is TGCGCCAGCCGCCTCGCGGCTAGCGGGGCTAATGAGCAGTTCTTC. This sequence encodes CASRLAASGANEQFF.

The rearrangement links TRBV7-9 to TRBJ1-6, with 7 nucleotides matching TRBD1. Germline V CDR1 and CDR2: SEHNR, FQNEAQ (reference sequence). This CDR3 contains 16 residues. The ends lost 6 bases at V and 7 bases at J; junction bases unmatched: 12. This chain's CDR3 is CASSYLTTGSNSPLHF. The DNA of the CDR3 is TGTGCCAGCAGTTACCTAACGACAGGGTCGAATTCACCCCTCCACTTT. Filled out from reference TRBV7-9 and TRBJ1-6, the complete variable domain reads DTGVSQNPRHKITKRGQNVTFRCDPISEHNRLYWYRQTLGQGPEFLTYFQNEAQLEKSRLLSDRFSAERPKGSFSTLEIQRTEQGDSAMYLCASSYLTTGSNSPLHFGNGTRLTVT.

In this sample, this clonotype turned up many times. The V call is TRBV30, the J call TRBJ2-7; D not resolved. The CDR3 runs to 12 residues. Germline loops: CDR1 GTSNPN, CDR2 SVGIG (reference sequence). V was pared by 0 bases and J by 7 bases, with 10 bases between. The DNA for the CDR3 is TGTGCCTGGAGTGTAACTACAGTAGAGCAGTACTTC. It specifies CAWSVTTVEQYF.

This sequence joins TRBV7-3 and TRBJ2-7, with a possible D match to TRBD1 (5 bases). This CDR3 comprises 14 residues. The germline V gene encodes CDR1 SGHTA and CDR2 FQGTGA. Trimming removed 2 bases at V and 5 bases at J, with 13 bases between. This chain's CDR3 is CASSLDSGFNEQYF. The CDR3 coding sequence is TGTGCCAGCAGCTTAGATTCAGGGTTCAACGAGCAGTACTTC.

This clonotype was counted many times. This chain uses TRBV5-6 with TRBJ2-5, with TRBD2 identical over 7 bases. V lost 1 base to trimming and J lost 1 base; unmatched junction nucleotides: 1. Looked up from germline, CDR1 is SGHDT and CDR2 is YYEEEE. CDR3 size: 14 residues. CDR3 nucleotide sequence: TGTGCCAGCAGCTTGAGCGGGGTCCAAGAGACCCAGTACTTC. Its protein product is CASSLSGVQETQYF.

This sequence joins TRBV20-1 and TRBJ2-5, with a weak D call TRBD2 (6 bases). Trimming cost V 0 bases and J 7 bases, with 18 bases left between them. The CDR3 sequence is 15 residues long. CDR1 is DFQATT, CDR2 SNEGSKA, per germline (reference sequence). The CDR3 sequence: CSARDNRGLQLTQYF. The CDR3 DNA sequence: TGCAGTGCTAGAGATAATCGAGGACTACAATTGACCCAGTACTTC.

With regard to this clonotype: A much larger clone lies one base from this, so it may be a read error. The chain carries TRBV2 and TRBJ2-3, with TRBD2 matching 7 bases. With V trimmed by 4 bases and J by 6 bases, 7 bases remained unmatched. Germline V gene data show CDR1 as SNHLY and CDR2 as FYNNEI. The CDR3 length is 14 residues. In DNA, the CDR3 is TGTGCCAGCAGTGCAGCGGGGCCCCCGGATACGCAGTATTTT. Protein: CASSAAGPPDTQYF.

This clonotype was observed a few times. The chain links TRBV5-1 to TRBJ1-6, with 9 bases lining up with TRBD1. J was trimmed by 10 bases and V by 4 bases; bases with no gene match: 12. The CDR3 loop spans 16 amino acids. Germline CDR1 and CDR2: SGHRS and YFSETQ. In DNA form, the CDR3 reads TGCGCCAGCAGCACCGGGACAGGGCTGAGTAAATCACCCCTCCACTTT. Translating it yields CASSTGTGLSKSPLHF.

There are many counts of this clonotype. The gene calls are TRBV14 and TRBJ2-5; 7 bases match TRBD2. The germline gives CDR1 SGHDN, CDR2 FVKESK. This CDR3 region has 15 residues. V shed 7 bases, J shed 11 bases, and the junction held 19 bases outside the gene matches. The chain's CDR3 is CASTRVGGSDREQYF. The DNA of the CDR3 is TGTGCCAGCACCCGCGTCGGGGGGTCGGATAGAGAGCAGTACTTC.